The 11 T cell receptor beta chains listed next were all sequenced from one sample in a study of low-dose radiotherapy and immunotherapy resistance in tumors. Alpha and beta chains were covered, as first-strand cDNA relied on TRAV- and TRBV-specific primers. Amplification of TCRs used a constant-region primer and V-primer adapter for roughly 21 PCR cycles. TCRdb passed the reads through MiXCR, listing each CDR3 protein once. The table includes 95,000 to 100,000 distinct CDR3 sequences, under 25% detected once. Specified time point: after trial treatment. Treatment given: LDRT plus nivolumab, ipilimumab, low-dose cyclophosphamide and aspirin (RACIN trial). Specimen: PBMCs, collected after low-dose radiotherapy plus immunotherapy. All receptors come from a male donor with prostate cancer.

The gene calls are TRBV12-3 or TRBV12-4 and TRBJ2-4, with 10 positions matching TRBD1. V lost 5 bases and J lost 7; bases outside the gene matches: 8. This CDR3 spans 15 amino acids. This CDR3 reads CASSNTGTGANIQYF. The CDR3 DNA reads TGTGCCAGCAGTAACACCGGGACAGGGGCCAACATTCAGTACTTC.

This clonotype was seen more than once but under ten times. The V call is TRBV11-3, the J call TRBJ2-1; D not resolved. V was pared by 1 base and J by 8 bases, with 9 bases between. This CDR3 is built from 13 residues. Looked up from germline, CDR1 is SGHNT and CDR2 is YENEEA. This chain's CDR3 is CASSLAGSDEQFF. DNA of the CDR3: TGTGCCAGCAGCTTAGCCGGGTCAGATGAGCAGTTCTTC.

This clonotype has at least ten counts. The chain recombines TRBV7-2 with TRBJ2-3, with unresolved D. The CDR3 is 14 residues long. Germline assignment: CDR1 SGHTA and CDR2 FQGNSA. V was shortened by 0 bases and J by 6 bases, with 10 bases between the two germline ends. The CDR3 loop is CASSLATVSDTQYF. The CDR3 region has the DNA TGTGCCAGCAGCTTAGCCACAGTTTCTGATACGCAGTATTTT.

This clonotype was seen many times. The chain recombines TRBV12-3 or TRBV12-4 with TRBJ2-3, with D perhaps TRBD2 (7 bases). Trimming pared 8 bases from V and 6 bases from J, leaving 27 bases between. The CDR3 consists of 17 residues. CDR3 sequence reads: CASGHSLGGAVGDTQYF. CDR3 sequence (DNA): TGTGCCAGCGGCCACTCCCTTGGGGGGGCTGTTGGGGATACGCAGTATTTT.

This clonotype was counted many times. The chain couples TRBV7-8 to TRBJ2-7, with TRBD1 as a possible D gene (6 bases). Looked up from germline, CDR1 is SGHVS and CDR2 is FQNEAQ. CDR3 size: 20 residues. Trimming left V 5 bases short and J 3 bases short, with 32 bases between. The CDR3 DNA reads TGTGCCAGCAGCCGCCCCGGGTTTTCGGACCCTCAGGGGTCTGGCTACGAGCAGTACTTC. It codes for CASSRPGFSDPQGSGYEQYF.

In its sample, this clonotype was seen many times. The V call is TRBV12-3 or TRBV12-4, the J call TRBJ2-7; the match to TRBD1 covers 8 bases. Trimming removed 3 bases from V and 7 bases from J; junction bases left unmatched: 5. The CDR3 is 13 amino acids. DNA of the CDR3: TGTGCCAGCAGTTTTCAGGGGGCGGGAGAGCAGTACTTC. Its translation is CASSFQGAGEQYF.

This clonotype came up many times. The J gene is TRBJ1-1, the V gene TRBV5-4; the D gene is possibly TRBD1 (5 bases). V was shortened by 2 bases and J by 4 bases, with 15 bases between the two germline ends. The germline gives CDR1 SGHNT, CDR2 YYREEE (reference sequence). There are 15 residues in the CDR3. The CDR3 sequence: CASSFGAGRGTEAFF. For the CDR3, the DNA is TGTGCCAGCAGCTTTGGTGCCGGGAGGGGCACTGAAGCTTTCTTT.

This sequence joins TRBV5-1 and TRBJ2-1, with D perhaps TRBD1 or TRBD2 (5 bases each). Germline V gives CDR1 SGHRS, CDR2 YFSETQ. This CDR3 has 15 residues. The V end lost 5 bases, the J end lost 3 bases, and 15 bases lay between the germline ends. CDR3 amino acids: CASSEERGLYNEQFF. CDR3 sequence (DNA): TGCGCCAGCAGTGAGGAGAGGGGTCTCTACAATGAGCAGTTCTTC.

About this clonotype: A far larger clone is just one base off, so this is likely a read error. The V and J genes are TRBV7-6 and TRBJ2-1; D may be TRBD2 (5 bases). The V end was cut by 6 bases, the J end by 10 bases, with 22 bases between. Germline V gene lookup returns CDR1 SGHVS and CDR2 FNYEAQ. This CDR3 is built from 15 residues. The CDR3 DNA reads TGTGCCAGCAGGGCGGGCCCTATTAGCTCCTACGAGCAGTTCTTC. Translated, it gives CASRAGPISSYEQFF.

This clonotype occurred many times. CDR3 amino acids: CASSRNEQFF. The CDR3 bases are TGTGCCAGCAGCCGCAATGAGCAGTTCTTC. This chain joins TRBV7-9 and TRBJ2-1; no clear D gene. Trimming shortened V by 5 bases and J by 6 bases, and 2 bases separated the two germline ends. Looked up from germline, CDR1 is SEHNR and CDR2 is FQNEAQ (reference sequence). The CDR3 covers 10 residues.

This chain links TRBV28 with TRBJ2-1; D is perhaps TRBD1 (6 bases). The CDR3 is made up of 18 amino acids. Germline V gives CDR1 MDHEN, CDR2 SYDVKM. V was cut by 4 bases and J by 0 bases, with 19 bases left in between. The CDR3 coding sequence is TGTGCCAGCAGTTACAGGGCTGCGTGGGGGAGCTCCTACAATGAGCAGTTCTTC. Translating it yields CASSYRAAWGSSYNEQFF.